The 5 T cell receptor beta chains below come from one sample, sequenced in a study of T cells after yellow fever vaccination. Using its own MiXCR run on the 5' RACE reads, TCRdb lists one record per CDR3 protein. The sample carries around 340,000 distinct CDR3 sequences, roughly 9.4% recorded once. Sequencing was performed on PBMCs, taken on the day of the first yellow fever vaccination. Receptors were obtained from a man aged 18 to 35 who received the YFV17D yellow fever vaccine.

This clonotype has just a few counts. The chain recombines TRBV7-2 with TRBJ1-2, with a possible D match to TRBD1 (6 bases). V gave up 5 bases and J gave up 2 bases, with 12 bases separating them. The germline V gene encodes CDR1 SGHTA and CDR2 FQGNSA. The CDR3 has 14 amino acids. The CDR3 coding sequence is TGTGCCAGCAGCCCCCAGGGGACAAACTATGGCTACACCTTC. Translated, it gives CASSPQGTNYGYTF. Variable domain in full (rest from reference TRBV7-2 and TRBJ1-2): GAGVSQSPSNKVTEKGKDVELRCDPISGHTALYWYRQSLGQGLEFLIYFQGNSAPDKSGLPSDRFSAERTGGSVSTLTIQRTQQEDSAVYLCASSPQGTNYGYTFGSGTRLTVV.

This clonotype has a handful of counts. The chain uses TRBV20-1 and TRBJ1-6, with TRBD1 matching over 12 bases. With 5 bases clipped from V and 9 bases from J, the junction kept 2 bases outside the gene matches. The CDR3 has 13 residues. CDR1 and CDR2 from the germline V gene are DFQATT and SNEGSKA (reference sequence). The CDR3 region has the DNA TGCAGTGCTGGGACAGGGGGCCCTTCACCCCTCCACTTT. Encoded protein: CSAGTGGPSPLHF.

This clonotype was recorded at least ten times. V usage is TRBV5-1 and J usage is TRBJ1-3; D is possibly TRBD1 (5 bases). CDR1 and CDR2 from the germline V gene are SGHRS and YFSETQ. This CDR3 has 16 residues. Between the trimmed V and J ends, which lost 4 bases and 0 bases, there was a span of 14 bases. The CDR3 is CASSPQGPISGNTIYF. The CDR3, as DNA: TGCGCCAGCAGCCCGCAGGGACCGATCTCTGGAAACACCATATATTTT.

CDR3 DNA: TGTGCCAGCAGTCCCGGGGTTCCCGGGGAGCTGTTTTTT. Its protein is CASSPGVPGELFF. V usage is TRBV7-3 and J usage is TRBJ2-2, with D possibly being TRBD2 (5 bases). Between the trimmed V and J ends, which lost 6 bases and 6 bases, there was a span of 11 bases. The CDR3 consists of 13 residues. Germline CDR1 SGHTA, CDR2 FQGTGA.

V is TRBV12-3 or TRBV12-4 and J is TRBJ2-5, with no clear D. The CDR3 runs to 15 residues. Trimming removed 5 bases from V and 1 base from J, with 14 bases in between. In nucleotides, the CDR3 is TGTGCCAGCAGTACGGACCGGACCCGCCAAGAGACCCAGTACTTC. Its protein is CASSTDRTRQETQYF.